This T cell receptor (beta chain) was sequenced during a study of blood T cell repertoires in COVID-19. Overall study: The United States, Italy and Spain provided the acute and convalescent COVID-19 samples. T cells, B-cell-depleted T cells, or PBMCs supplied cDNA or gDNA.

Methods used by the authors: The authors estimated nucleated cell counts from reference gene primer amplification. Sequenced by immunoSEQ multiplex PCR; TCRdb stores in-frame clones only, minus some. That table supplies the V and J calls and clone size; D and trimming were determined from the DNA. The sample has 95,000 to 110,000 clones; about 89% are singletons. This CDR3 has 15 residues. Germline lookup yields CDR1 MGHRA and CDR2 YSYEKL. V trimming: 5 bases; J trimming: 1 base; junction bases outside the gene matches: 4. V is TRBV4-1 and J is TRBJ2-3, with 9 bases that match TRBD2. Sequenced sample: peripheral blood. The TCR sequence derives from a man in his fifties or sixties with acute or convalescent COVID-19. CDR3 in amino acids: CASSSRLAGTDTQYF. The CDR3 DNA is TGCGCCAGCAGCTCCAGACTAGCGGGCACAGATACGCAGTATTTT.